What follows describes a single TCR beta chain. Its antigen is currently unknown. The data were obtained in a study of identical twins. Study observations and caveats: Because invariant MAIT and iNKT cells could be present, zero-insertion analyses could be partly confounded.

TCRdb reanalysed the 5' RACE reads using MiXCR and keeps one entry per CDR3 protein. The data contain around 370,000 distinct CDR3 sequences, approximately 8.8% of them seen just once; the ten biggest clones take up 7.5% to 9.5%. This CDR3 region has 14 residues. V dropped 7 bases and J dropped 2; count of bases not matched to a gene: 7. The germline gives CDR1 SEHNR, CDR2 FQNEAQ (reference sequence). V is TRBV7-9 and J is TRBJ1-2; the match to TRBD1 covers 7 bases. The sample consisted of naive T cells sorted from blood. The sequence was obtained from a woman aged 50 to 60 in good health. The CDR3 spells CASIDPGGNYGYTF. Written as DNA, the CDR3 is TGTGCCAGCATAGACCCAGGGGGGAACTATGGCTACACCTTC.